A single sample is the source of the 31 T cell receptor beta chains below, sequenced in a study of identical twins. TCRdb re-derived calls from the 5' RACE reads in MiXCR, one entry per CDR3 protein. The sample lists hundreds of thousands of distinct CDR3 sequences, 9% to 15% occurring once. The data also belong to a second study, concerning yellow fever vaccine responses in identical twins.

The sample was PBMCs. The receptors come from a woman aged 18-29 years in good health.

This clonotype has only a few counts. This chain links TRBV7-3 with TRBJ2-7, with 11 bases that match TRBD2. The J segment lost 5 bases and the V segment lost 6 bases, leaving 9 bases of the junction unmatched. The CDR3 consists of 15 residues. From germline, CDR1 is SGHTA and CDR2 FQGTGA. CDR3 bases: TGTGCCAGCAGTTCAGGACTTAGCGGGAGGGACGAGCAGTACTTC. Protein sequence: CASSSGLSGRDEQYF.

The chain couples TRBV19 to TRBJ2-7; D is uncertain. V was pared by 0 bases and J by 1 base, with 7 bases between. Germline assignment: CDR1 LNHDA and CDR2 SQIVND (reference sequence). The CDR3 loop spans 14 amino acids. The DNA of the CDR3 is TGTGCCAGTAGTATAGAGGCCCTATCCTACGAGCAGTACTTC. It encodes CASSIEALSYEQYF. Full variable domain (outside the CDR3, taken from reference TRBV19 and TRBJ2-7): DGGITQSPKYLFRKEGQNVTLSCEQNLNHDAMYWYRQDPGQGLRLIYYSQIVNDFQKGDIAEGYSVSREKKESFPLTVTSAQKNPTAFYLCASSIEALSYEQYFGPGTRLTVT.

The chain joins TRBV11-2 to TRBJ1-2, with D perhaps matching TRBD1 (6 bases). Trimming stripped 5 bases from V and 3 bases from J, with 16 bases between. CDR1 SGHAT and CDR2 FQNNGV come from the germline V gene. This CDR3 has 15 amino acids. DNA of the CDR3: TGTGCCAGCAGCGAAGGGGCGGGGGGCTACTATGGCTACACCTTC. This translates into CASSEGAGGYYGYTF. The full variable domain, in which reference TRBV11-2 and TRBJ1-2 provide the parts outside the CDR3, is EAGVAQSPRYKIIEKRQSVAFWCNPISGHATLYWYQQILGQGPKLLIQFQNNGVVDDSQLPKDRFSAERLKGVDSTLKIQPAKLEDSAVYLCASSEGAGGYYGYTFGSGTRLTVV.

This clonotype has a handful of counts. The rearrangement joins TRBV10-2 to TRBJ2-1, with a possible D match to TRBD1 (6 bases). CDR1 is WSHSY and CDR2 is SAAADI in the germline V gene. Deletions cut 5 bases from V and 2 bases from J, with 19 bases between. The CDR3 spans 17 residues. This CDR3 is CASSPTTGLLAYNEQFF. The CDR3 DNA is TGCGCCAGCAGTCCGACTACAGGGCTACTTGCCTACAATGAGCAGTTCTTC.

J is TRBJ1-4 and V is TRBV12-5; 8 nucleotides match TRBD1. The CDR3 is made up of 15 amino acids. Germline V CDR1 and CDR2: LGHNT, FRNRAP. With V trimmed by 2 bases and J by 8 bases, 7 bases remained unmatched. As DNA, the CDR3 is TGTGCTAGTGGTTTGCGGCAGGGGGCAGGGGAAAAACTGTTTTTT. This translates into CASGLRQGAGEKLFF.

The chain is built from TRBV7-8 and TRBJ2-7; D call uncertain. The length of the CDR3 is 14 residues. Germline CDR1 reads SGHVS; CDR2 reads FQNEAQ. Deletions cut 0 bases from V and 3 bases from J, with 9 bases between. DNA of the CDR3: TGTGCCAGCAGCTTAGCCGTGGCTATCTACGAGCAGTACTTC. This gives the protein CASSLAVAIYEQYF.

The chain recombines TRBV3-1 with TRBJ2-5; TRBD2 might be the D (7 bases). V shed 0 bases and J shed 5 bases, with 22 bases lying between them. CDR3 length: 18 residues. Germline V gene data show CDR1 as LGHDT and CDR2 as YNNKEL (reference sequence). Written as DNA, the CDR3 is TGTGCCAGCAGCCAAGAAGGGGGGGATGCGGGAGACGTCGAGACCCAGTACTTC. Its translation is CASSQEGGDAGDVETQYF.

The rearrangement uses TRBV10-2 and TRBJ1-4; no definite D call. Germline CDR1 WSHSY, CDR2 SAAADI. Trimming removed 2 bases from V and 0 bases from J, with 4 bases in between. The CDR3 covers 14 residues. The CDR3 DNA reads as TGCGCCAGCAGTGAGCAACCAACTAATGAAAAACTGTTTTTT. Translating it yields CASSEQPTNEKLFF.

This clonotype occurred a few times. The rearrangement uses TRBV28 and TRBJ1-5; unclear D gene. The CDR3 covers 14 residues. CDR1 MDHEN and CDR2 SYDVKM come from the germline V gene. V was clipped by 3 bases and J by 2 bases, with 8 bases between them. In DNA, the CDR3 is TGTGCCAGCAGTTTCGGGAATGGCAATCAGCCCCAGCATTTT. This gives the protein CASSFGNGNQPQHF.

This clonotype was counted between two and nine times. The chain joins TRBV29-1 to TRBJ1-2; D remains ambiguous. From germline, CDR1 is SQVTM and CDR2 ANQGSEA. This CDR3 comprises 14 residues. With 3 bases removed from V and 0 bases from J, the gap between germline ends came to 11 bases. The DNA of the CDR3 is TGCAGCGTTGATGGAGAGGGTACTAACTATGGCTACACCTTC. Amino acid sequence: CSVDGEGTNYGYTF.

This clonotype was counted between two and nine times. The V and J genes are TRBV20-1 and TRBJ2-3, with 13 bases lining up with TRBD2. CDR3 length equals 16 residues. The V gene end was trimmed by 3 bases and the J gene end by 1 base; junction bases not matched to a gene: 4. Germline V gene data show CDR1 as DFQATT and CDR2 as SNEGSKA (reference sequence). The CDR3 DNA is TGCAGTGCTAGGACTAGCGGGAGGATCCGCACAGATACGCAGTATTTT. It is translated as CSARTSGRIRTDTQYF.

This clonotype has just a few counts. CDR3 sequence: CASSMQAFYEQYF. Written as DNA, the CDR3 is TGTGCCAGCAGCATGCAAGCGTTTTACGAGCAGTACTTC. This chain joins TRBV12-3 or TRBV12-4 and TRBJ2-7; D is unresolved. Trimming took off 6 bases at V and 4 bases at J, with 13 bases between the two ends. This CDR3 spans 13 amino acids.

This chain connects TRBV28 to TRBJ2-1; tentatively, D is TRBD2 (5 bases). Trimming cost V 5 bases and J 13 bases, with 9 bases left between them. Germline V gives CDR1 MDHEN, CDR2 SYDVKM. The CDR3 is 10 amino acids. The CDR3 nucleotides read TGTGCCAGCAGTCGAGAGGGCCAGTTCTTC. Encoded protein: CASSREGQFF.

Ten or more counts support this clonotype. J is TRBJ2-3 and V is TRBV25-1; D unclear. CDR1 and CDR2 (germline): MGHDK, SYGVNS. V gave up 2 bases and J gave up 2 bases, with 8 bases separating them. The CDR3 has 14 residues. CDR3 in DNA: TGTGCCAGCAGTGAAAGTGTCCACACAGATACGCAGTATTTT. Translated: CASSESVHTDTQYF.

This rearrangement joins TRBV6-6 to TRBJ1-4; D not resolved. Germline V gene data show CDR1 as MNHNY and CDR2 as SVGAGI (reference sequence). The CDR3 consists of 13 residues. V was cut by 2 bases and J by 8 bases, with 9 bases left in between. The CDR3 reads CASSYVFMEKLFF. CDR3 coding DNA: TGTGCCAGCAGTTACGTCTTTATGGAAAAACTGTTTTTT.

This clonotype was observed a few times. DNA for the CDR3: TGCGCCAGCAGCGACCCAGCGGTTTCCAAAAACATTCAGTACTTC. Protein: CASSDPAVSKNIQYF. The chain has TRBV5-1 and TRBJ2-4; possible D gene TRBD2, 5 bases. Trimming stripped 4 bases from V and 2 bases from J, with 13 bases between. Looked up from germline, CDR1 is SGHRS and CDR2 is YFSETQ. This CDR3 contains 15 residues.

The chain has TRBV10-3 and TRBJ2-4; D gene uncertain. CDR3 size: 14 residues. Trimming stripped 0 bases from V and 5 bases from J, with 8 bases between. CDR1 is ENHRY, CDR2 SYGVKD, per germline. This CDR3 is CAISESFDENIQYF. DNA of the CDR3: TGTGCCATCAGTGAGTCGTTTGACGAAAACATTCAGTACTTC.

This clonotype was seen a few times. This sequence joins TRBV24-1 and TRBJ1-1, with no clear D. V dropped 0 bases and J dropped 7 bases, with 11 bases sitting between them. Germline V lookup: CDR1 KGHDR, CDR2 SFDVKD. The CDR3 length is 14 residues. Here the CDR3 reads CATSDLRDGNEAFF. Written as DNA, the CDR3 is TGTGCCACCAGTGATTTGCGGGATGGGAATGAAGCTTTCTTT.

The chain carries TRBV7-8 and TRBJ2-2; 8 bases line up with TRBD1. Germline lookup yields CDR1 SGHVS and CDR2 FQNEAQ. The V gene end was trimmed by 4 bases and the J gene end by 6 bases; junction bases not matched to a gene: 4. This CDR3 region has 14 residues. In nucleotides, the CDR3 is TGTGCCAGCAGCTCGGACAGGGTCTCCGGGGAGCTGTTTTTT. Protein: CASSSDRVSGELFF. Full variable domain (outside the CDR3, taken from reference TRBV7-8 and TRBJ2-2): GAGVSQSPRYKVAKRGQDVALRCDPISGHVSLFWYQQALGQGPEFLTYFQNEAQLDKSGLPSDRFFAERPEGSVSTLKIQRTQQEDSAVYLCASSSDRVSGELFFGEGSRLTVL.

There are many counts of this clonotype. The V and J genes are TRBV12-3 or TRBV12-4 and TRBJ2-7, with 7 bases fitting TRBD1. The CDR3 is 16 residues long. V lost 4 bases, J lost 0 bases, and 9 bases stayed unmatched. This CDR3 is CASSSRRTGDSYEQYF. The CDR3 DNA reads as TGTGCCAGCAGTTCCCGACGGACAGGAGACTCCTACGAGCAGTACTTC.

This clonotype was detected a few times. The chain recombines TRBV12-3 or TRBV12-4 with TRBJ2-7, with 7 bases aligning to TRBD1. The ends lost 5 bases at V and 1 base at J; junction bases unmatched: 14. The CDR3 totals 17 residues. The CDR3 region has the DNA TGTGCCAGCAGTCCTGGATTCCAGGACAGGCGTTCCTACGAGCAGTACTTC. As protein: CASSPGFQDRRSYEQYF.

This clonotype was counted only a few times. The rearrangement uses TRBV12-5 and TRBJ2-1; a weak D match, TRBD2 (5 bases). The V end lost 4 bases, the J end lost 5 bases, and 9 bases lay between the germline ends. The CDR3 has 13 amino acids. Germline CDR1 reads LGHNT; CDR2 reads FRNRAP. CDR3 nucleotides: TGTGCTAGTGGTTCCGGGAACAACAATGAGCAGTTCTTC. Protein product: CASGSGNNNEQFF.

This clonotype has at least ten counts. V is TRBV5-5 and J is TRBJ1-1, with a weak D call TRBD1 (6 bases). The CDR3 consists of 15 residues. The V end lost 0 bases, the J end lost 3 bases, and 12 bases lay between the germline ends. Germline V gene sequence: CDR1 SGHKS, CDR2 YYEKEE (reference sequence). The CDR3 nucleotides read TGTGCCAGCAGCTTGGTGACAGGAGGGTACACTGAAGCTTTCTTT. As protein: CASSLVTGGYTEAFF.

The chain carries TRBV19 and TRBJ1-6; D is possibly TRBD1 (6 bases). Germline CDR1 LNHDA, CDR2 SQIVND (reference sequence). V lost 3 bases and J 8 bases, leaving 8 bases between the germline ends. The CDR3 runs 13 residues. CDR3 in DNA: TGTGCCAGTAGTATTGCAGGGGATTCACCCCTCCACTTT. This codes for CASSIAGDSPLHF.

This chain uses TRBV27 with TRBJ2-2, with no clear D. Germline CDR1 and CDR2: MNHEY and SMNVEV (reference sequence). CDR3 size: 16 residues. Trimming removed 6 bases from V and 6 bases from J, with 20 bases in between. CDR3 DNA: TGTGCCAGCAGAAGATACCCGGGCCTCATTCCCGGGGAGCTGTTTTTT. This encodes CASRRYPGLIPGELFF.

This chain uses TRBV10-3 with TRBJ2-3; 11 positions agree with TRBD1. The CDR3 has 17 residues. Germline V gene data show CDR1 as ENHRY and CDR2 as SYGVKD. V lost 7 bases, J lost 3 bases, and 12 bases stayed unmatched. The CDR3 protein is CAITPTTGQGGTDTQYF. In DNA, the CDR3 is TGTGCCATCACACCCACCACGGGACAGGGGGGGACAGATACGCAGTATTTT.

This clonotype has ten or more counts. CDR3 coding DNA: TGTGCCATCAGCTCCCCCTCCGGCGGGAGGGCCATACTGAATGAGCAGTTCTTC. It encodes CAISSPSGGRAILNEQFF. The V call is TRBV10-3, the J call TRBJ2-1, with TRBD2 matching over 9 bases. CDR1 ENHRY and CDR2 SYGVKD come from the germline V gene. The CDR3 extends over 18 amino acids. With V trimmed by 6 bases and J by 7 bases, 19 bases remained unmatched.

This clonotype has only a few counts. The chain couples TRBV20-1 to TRBJ1-1; TRBD1 is a possible D gene (5 bases). Germline-derived CDR1 and CDR2 are DFQATT and SNEGSKA (reference sequence). This CDR3 has 11 amino acids. The V and J ends lost 4 bases and 7 bases respectively, with 10 bases between them. CDR3 sequence reads: CSATGLGEAFF. CDR3 DNA: TGCAGTGCTACAGGGTTAGGTGAAGCTTTCTTT.

Ten or more counts support this clonotype. The chain combines TRBV9 with TRBJ2-2; D possibly corresponds to TRBD2 (6 bases). Germline V gives CDR1 SGDLS, CDR2 YYNGEE. V shed 0 bases and J shed 4 bases, with 16 bases lying between them. The CDR3 is 17 amino acids. The CDR3 bases are TGTGCCAGCAGCGTAGTCGGCGGGGACGTCGGCACCGGGGAGCTGTTTTTT. Its protein product is CASSVVGGDVGTGELFF.

This clonotype was seen only a few times. This chain joins TRBV10-2 and TRBJ2-2; no firm D call. The germline CDR1 and CDR2 sequences are WSHSY and SAAADI. CDR3 length: 17 residues. Trimming removed 7 bases at V and 0 bases at J, with 18 bases between. Here the CDR3 reads CASTMQLRITNTGELFF. The DNA of the CDR3 is TGCGCCAGCACCATGCAACTCAGGATTACGAACACCGGGGAGCTGTTTTTT.

This clonotype was seen more than once but under ten times. The gene calls are TRBV10-3 and TRBJ2-6; D call uncertain. The CDR3 consists of 15 residues. The V gene lost 4 bases and the J gene lost 4 bases, with 11 bases spanning the gap. Germline lookup yields CDR1 ENHRY and CDR2 SYGVKD. The DNA of the CDR3 is TGTGCCATCAGTGGGCAACAGCTGGGGGCCAACGTCCTGACTTTC. Protein: CAISGQQLGANVLTF.